This TCR beta chain was recovered during a study of control samples from healthy donors and cancer patients. CDR3 size: 12 residues. Trimming stripped 4 bases from V and 5 bases from J, with 8 bases between. Germline CDR1 and CDR2: LGHDT and YNNKEL (reference sequence). Assay used: immunoSEQ multiplex PCR; TCRdb lists only in-frame clones, some missing. This sample has around 200,000 clones; over 80% occur once, and the top ten carry almost 1.5%. This TCR was sampled from a man aged 18 to 29 in good health. This chain joins TRBV3-1 (or the pseudogene TRBV3-2) and TRBJ1-1; D might be TRBD1 (6 bases). The sample consisted of blood. CDR3 DNA: TGTGCCAGCAGCCGGGGGGCTACTGAAGCTTTCTTT. This gives the protein CASSRGATEAFF.